The 18 T cell receptor beta chains below all came from one sample that was sequenced in a study of response to subunit inactivated influenza vaccine (dated by TCRdb to about 2018). The receptor library was made with RT-PCR. The data were produced on an Illumina HiSeq 2500. TCRdb redid the processing of the public reads, applying fastp at Q25 and MiXCR, and retained in-frame beta chains. A single entry per CDR3 protein holds the most common genes and DNA from its merged rows. The sample table contains 630,000 or so distinct CDR3 sequences; only one count was recorded for approximately 14% of them. The ten largest clones take up 11% of the sample. The sample here was PBMCs from blood, taken 11 to 12 days after vaccination. The source of these receptors is a man aged 50 to 59 who received an inactivated influenza vaccine. Donor details come from another sample of the same person, matched by shared clones.

This clonotype came up a few times. The chain joins TRBV6-5 to TRBJ2-1; D gene uncertain. The V gene's germline CDR1 is MNHEY and CDR2 SVGAGI. V lost 4 bases and J lost 0, with 7 bases in between. The CDR3 runs to 14 residues. The CDR3 sequence is CASSSALSYNEQFF. The CDR3 DNA reads TGTGCCAGCAGTTCTGCCCTCTCCTACAATGAGCAGTTCTTC.

The chain uses TRBV5-1 and TRBJ1-5, with D unclear. From germline, CDR1 is SGHRS and CDR2 YFSETQ. V was trimmed by 2 bases and J by 4 bases, leaving 10 bases between them. This CDR3 contains 14 residues. As DNA, the CDR3 is TGCGCCAGCAGCTTTGAGGGTGCGAATCAGCCCCAGCATTTT. Encoded protein: CASSFEGANQPQHF.

This clonotype has just a few counts. The chain employs TRBV10-3 and TRBJ2-6, with D tentatively TRBD1 (5 bases). The CDR3 runs to 17 residues. Germline V CDR1 and CDR2: ENHRY, SYGVKD. The V end lost 3 bases, the J end lost 0 bases, and 12 bases lay between the germline ends. CDR3 bases: TGTGCCATCAGTGATCGCAGGGAAGGCTCTGGGGCCAACGTCCTGACTTTC. The encoded protein is CAISDRREGSGANVLTF.

The table lists this clonotype with a few counts. The chain couples TRBV28 to TRBJ2-7; 9 bases match TRBD2. The germline gives CDR1 MDHEN, CDR2 SYDVKM. V was clipped by 2 bases and J by 2 bases; unmatched bases: 13. This CDR3 is 18 amino acids long. CDR3 DNA: TGTGCCAGCAGTTTAAGTATGTTCGCTAGCGGGACAACCTACGAGCAGTACTTC. It encodes CASSLSMFASGTTYEQYF.

CDR3 sequence: CASSLTAQPTGELFF. CDR3 DNA: TGTGCCAGCAGCTTAACGGCGCAGCCTACCGGGGAGCTGTTTTTT. The chain employs TRBV7-3 and TRBJ2-2; D not resolved. Germline V gene data show CDR1 as SGHTA and CDR2 as FQGTGA. V was trimmed by 0 bases and J by 5 bases, leaving 10 bases between them. CDR3 size: 15 residues.

The CDR3: CASSLVKGFEQFF. The DNA for the CDR3 is TGTGCCAGCAGTTTGGTAAAGGGCTTTGAGCAGTTCTTC. V and J are TRBV12-3 or TRBV12-4 and TRBJ2-1; D not certain. There are 13 residues in the CDR3. Trimming took 3 bases from V and 9 from J, leaving 12 bases between them.

This clonotype has more than one count but fewer than ten. The chain uses TRBV20-1 and TRBJ2-3; D gene uncertain. Germline values: CDR1 DFQATT, CDR2 SNEGSKA (reference sequence). Trimming cost V 3 bases and J 4 bases, with 14 bases left between them. CDR3 length: 14 amino acids. The CDR3 protein is CSASSRVGADTQYF. DNA of the CDR3: TGCAGTGCTAGTTCAAGGGTGGGCGCAGATACGCAGTATTTT.

This clonotype was observed a handful of times. This chain links TRBV20-1 with TRBJ1-1; D possibly corresponds to TRBD1 (6 bases). The CDR3 is made up of 13 amino acids. Germline values: CDR1 DFQATT, CDR2 SNEGSKA (reference sequence). The V end was cut by 1 base, the J end by 3 bases, with 9 bases between. In DNA, the CDR3 is TGCAGTGCTAGAGCAGGGGCGGACACTGAAGCTTTCTTT. Its protein product is CSARAGADTEAFF.

This clonotype was recorded a few times. V gene TRBV24-1 combines with J gene TRBJ2-1; 9 bases map to TRBD2. This CDR3 spans 16 amino acids. V shed 4 bases and J 9 bases; nucleotides not matched to a gene: 12. Per the germline V gene, CDR1 is KGHDR and CDR2 is SFDVKD. The chain's CDR3 is CATSDVLAGPSGEQFF. CDR3 nucleotide sequence: TGTGCCACCAGTGACGTCCTAGCGGGGCCCTCTGGTGAGCAGTTCTTC.

This clonotype was counted only a few times. The chain has TRBV29-1 and TRBJ2-7; TRBD1 aligns across 7 bases. Germline CDR1 is SQVTM and CDR2 is ANQGSEA. V shed 3 bases and J 3 bases; nucleotides not matched to a gene: 2. The length of the CDR3 is 12 residues. The CDR3 region has the DNA TGCAGCGTTGATGCAGGGGGCTACGAGCAGTACTTC. It encodes CSVDAGGYEQYF.

This clonotype showed up many times. V gene TRBV4-3 combines with J gene TRBJ2-3; no definite D call. The CDR3 contains 16 residues. Per the germline V gene, CDR1 is LGHNA and CDR2 is YSLEER. Trimming removed 0 bases at V and 1 base at J, with 11 bases between. The CDR3 protein is CASSQDETLGTDTQYF. The CDR3, as DNA: TGCGCCAGCAGCCAAGATGAGACCCTTGGCACAGATACGCAGTATTTT.

The chain links TRBV2 to TRBJ2-6, with 10 bases lining up with TRBD1. Germline CDR1 is SNHLY and CDR2 is FYNNEI. V shed 9 bases, J shed 4 bases, and the junction held 3 bases outside the gene matches. There are 14 residues in the CDR3. DNA for the CDR3: TGTGCCAGGAGACAGGGGGCCGGGGCCAACGTCCTGACTTTC. Residues: CARRQGAGANVLTF.

This clonotype has more than one count but fewer than ten. The rearrangement uses TRBV12-3 or TRBV12-4 and TRBJ2-4, with D possibly TRBD1 on 5 matching bases. Trimming took off 1 base at V and 5 bases at J, with 9 bases between the two ends. The CDR3 totals 14 residues. The CDR3 nucleotides are TGTGCCAGCAGTTTAGGGACATATGAAAACATTCAGTACTTC. It yields the protein CASSLGTYENIQYF.

This clonotype was picked up a small number of times. The rearrangement links TRBV7-2 to TRBJ2-1; D assignment may be TRBD1 or TRBD2 (5 bases each). CDR1 SGHTA and CDR2 FQGNSA come from the germline V gene. The CDR3 spans 17 residues. The V end lost 4 bases, the J end lost 0 bases, and 16 bases lay between the germline ends. The CDR3 sequence is CASSSSGTKSSYNEQFF. In nucleotides, the CDR3 is TGTGCCAGCAGCTCTTCCGGGACCAAGAGCTCCTACAATGAGCAGTTCTTC. Using reference TRBV7-2 and TRBJ2-1 for the parts outside the CDR3, the full variable domain is GAGVSQSPSNKVTEKGKDVELRCDPISGHTALYWYRQSLGQGLEFLIYFQGNSAPDKSGLPSDRFSAERTGGSVSTLTIQRTQQEDSAVYLCASSSSGTKSSYNEQFFGPGTRLTVL.

This clonotype occurred many times. The rearrangement links TRBV7-9 to TRBJ2-1; D unresolved. V shed 1 base and J shed 2 bases, with 12 bases lying between them. The CDR3 contains 16 residues. The germline V gene has CDR1 SEHNR and CDR2 FQNEAQ (reference sequence). The CDR3 coding sequence is TGTGCCAGCAGCTTAGGTGGTGGCTTCACCTACAATGAGCAGTTCTTC. Translation: CASSLGGGFTYNEQFF.

The chain links TRBV20-1 to TRBJ2-1; D not resolved. V was clipped by 3 bases and J by 5 bases, with 11 bases between them. In germline, CDR1 is DFQATT, CDR2 SNEGSKA (reference sequence). This CDR3 contains 13 residues. CDR3 sequence: CSARLPTDNEQFF. The CDR3 nucleotides are TGCAGTGCTAGGTTGCCGACCGACAATGAGCAGTTCTTC.

The sample holds many counts of this clonotype. The chain combines TRBV27 with TRBJ1-4; D remains ambiguous. V was pared by 3 bases and J by 5 bases, with 16 bases between. The CDR3 loop spans 16 amino acids. Germline CDR1 reads MNHEY; CDR2 reads SMNVEV (reference sequence). Here the CDR3 reads CASSFRPGGPNEKLFF. The CDR3 nucleotides read TGTGCCAGCAGTTTCCGCCCGGGCGGGCCCAATGAAAAACTGTTTTTT.

In this sample, this clonotype turned up many times. The DNA for the CDR3 is TGTGCCAGCAGCCAAGATCGAGGGGAGTGGAATGAGCAGTTCTTC. Its protein is CASSQDRGEWNEQFF. This chain links TRBV3-1 with TRBJ2-1; D is tentatively TRBD1 or TRBD2 (5 bases each). This CDR3 has 15 residues. The V end was cut by 0 bases, the J end by 7 bases, with 13 bases between. The germline V gene has CDR1 LGHDT and CDR2 YNNKEL (reference sequence).